This TCR beta chain was sequenced in a study of Graves' ophthalmopathy and Graves' hyperthyroidism. Findings and limits, study-wide: The model reached 65% to 71% sensitivity and around 72% specificity for predicting ophthalmopathy progression. In separating ophthalmopathy from stable hyperthyroidism, a 13-signature model achieved 85% to 90% sensitivity and 70% to 83% specificity. Blood was where most expanded thyroid clonotypes above 0.001 frequency also turned up.

Researchers took RNA transcripts and amplified TCR beta CDR3 regions from them. Following a first-round RT-PCR that used HTBI primers, a second-round multiplex PCR was carried out. Using its own MiXCR run on the multiplex PCR reads, TCRdb lists one record per CDR3 protein. This sample has around 520,000 distinct CDR3 sequences; roughly 40% occur once, and the top ten carry about 4.6%. CDR3 length: 15 amino acids. Germline V gene data show CDR1 as SNHLY and CDR2 as FYNNEI. The V and J ends lost 7 bases and 0 bases respectively, with 13 bases between them. Note on this clonotype: Antigen: not known.

The source is an adult man with Graves' hyperthyroidism. The V gene is TRBV2, the J gene TRBJ1-3; a possible D gene is TRBD1 (5 bases). Sequencing input: peripheral blood or thyroid tissue (not recorded which). The CDR3: CASTGRGFSGNTIYF. The CDR3 DNA is TGTGCCAGCACTGGACGGGGGTTCTCTGGAAACACCATATATTTT.